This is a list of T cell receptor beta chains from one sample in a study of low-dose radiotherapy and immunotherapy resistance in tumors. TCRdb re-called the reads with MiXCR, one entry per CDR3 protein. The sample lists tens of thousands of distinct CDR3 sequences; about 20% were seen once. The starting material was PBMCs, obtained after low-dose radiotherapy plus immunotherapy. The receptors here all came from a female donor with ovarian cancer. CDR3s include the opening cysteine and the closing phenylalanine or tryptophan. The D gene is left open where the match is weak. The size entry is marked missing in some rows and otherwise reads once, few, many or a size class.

cdr3_nt: TGCGCCAGCAGCCAAAGTCAGACCTACGAGCAGTACTTC
cdr3_aa: CASSQSQTYEQYF
d_call: NA
clone_size: NA
j_call: TRBJ2-7
v_call: TRBV4-1

cdr3_nt: TGCGCCAGCAGCTTTCTTGTAGCGGGGCGCTCCTACAATGAGCAGTTCTTC
cdr3_aa: CASSFLVAGRSYNEQFF
d_call: TRBD2
clone_size: many
j_call: TRBJ2-1
v_call: TRBV5-1

cdr3_nt: TGTGCCTCGGCCGGGACTAGCACCTACGAGCAGTACTTC
cdr3_aa: CASAGTSTYEQYF
d_call: TRBD2
clone_size: many
j_call: TRBJ2-7
v_call: TRBV30

cdr3_nt: TGTGCCAGTAGCCCGAGGGCGGCCAGGGGAAACAATCAGCCCCAGCATTTT
cdr3_aa: CASSPRAARGNNQPQHF
d_call: NA
clone_size: many
j_call: TRBJ1-5
v_call: TRBV19

cdr3_nt: TGTGCCTGGAGTGGAGGAGGGGGCAACACTGAAGCTTTCTTT
cdr3_aa: CAWSGGGGNTEAFF
d_call: TRBD1
clone_size: many
j_call: TRBJ1-1
v_call: TRBV30

cdr3_nt: TGTGCCAGCAGCGCCCGGACTAGCGGACAAGAGACCCAGTACTTC
cdr3_aa: CASSARTSGQETQYF
d_call: TRBD2
clone_size: many
j_call: TRBJ2-5
v_call: TRBV11-3

cdr3_nt: TGTGCCAGCAGCCCCCGGGTTAGTAGGGACGCTGAAGCTTTCTTT
cdr3_aa: CASSPRVSRDAEAFF
d_call: NA
clone_size: NA
j_call: TRBJ1-1
v_call: TRBV7-8

cdr3_nt: TGTGCCAGCAGCTTAGCTTACTACGAGCAGTACTTC
cdr3_aa: CASSLAYYEQYF
d_call: NA
clone_size: many
j_call: TRBJ2-7
v_call: TRBV7-2

cdr3_nt: TGCAGCGTGACTCCGTACCAAGAGACCCAGTACTTC
cdr3_aa: CSVTPYQETQYF
d_call: NA
clone_size: many
j_call: TRBJ2-5
v_call: TRBV29-1

cdr3_nt: TGCAGCGTTGTAGGGGGACAGGGACGTGCCTACGAGCAGTACTTC
cdr3_aa: CSVVGGQGRAYEQYF
d_call: TRBD1
clone_size: many
j_call: TRBJ2-7
v_call: TRBV29-1

cdr3_nt: TGTGCCAGCAGTCGCACCTGGGGCAAGAGCACAGATACGCAGTATTTT
cdr3_aa: CASSRTWGKSTDTQYF
d_call: NA
clone_size: many
j_call: TRBJ2-3
v_call: TRBV6-2/TRBV6-3

cdr3_nt: TGTGCCAGCAGCGACCTAACCGGGGAGCAGTTCTTC
cdr3_aa: CASSDLTGEQFF
d_call: NA
clone_size: many
j_call: TRBJ2-1
v_call: TRBV7-6

cdr3_nt: TGTGCCACCAGCAGAGGGGCGGGGGACTCCTACAATGAGCAGTTCTTC
cdr3_aa: CATSRGAGDSYNEQFF
d_call: TRBD2
clone_size: few
j_call: TRBJ2-1
v_call: TRBV15

cdr3_nt: TGTGCCAGCAGCCGTATGGGCTGGGGAAGAGATGACAATGAGCAGTTCTTC
cdr3_aa: CASSRMGWGRDDNEQFF
d_call: NA
clone_size: many
j_call: TRBJ2-1
v_call: TRBV7-9

cdr3_nt: TGTGCCAGCAGTGAAGCTAGCGGCGGCCCCGGGGAGCTGTTTTTT
cdr3_aa: CASSEASGGPGELFF
d_call: NA
clone_size: many
j_call: TRBJ2-2
v_call: TRBV2

cdr3_nt: TGTGCCAGCAGCCAAGATTTCAGGACATCGCTCTCTGGGGCCAACGTCCTGACTTTC
cdr3_aa: CASSQDFRTSLSGANVLTF
d_call: NA
clone_size: many
j_call: TRBJ2-6
v_call: TRBV4-2

cdr3_nt: TGTGCTAGTGGTTCTCCAGGGTACGACACCGGGGAGCTGTTTTTT
cdr3_aa: CASGSPGYDTGELFF
d_call: NA
clone_size: many
j_call: TRBJ2-2
v_call: TRBV12-5

cdr3_nt: TGTGCCTGGAGTGCCACTAGCGTGACAGATACGCAGTATTTT
cdr3_aa: CAWSATSVTDTQYF
d_call: TRBD2
clone_size: many
j_call: TRBJ2-3
v_call: TRBV30

cdr3_nt: TGCGCCAGCAGATGGGCAGCAAACACTGAAGCTTTCTTT
cdr3_aa: CASRWAANTEAFF
d_call: NA
clone_size: many
j_call: TRBJ1-1
v_call: TRBV23-1

cdr3_nt: TGTGCCAGCAGCGTGGGTCATGGCAATCAGCCCCAGCATTTT
cdr3_aa: CASSVGHGNQPQHF
d_call: NA
clone_size: few
j_call: TRBJ1-5
v_call: TRBV9

cdr3_nt: TGTGCCAGCAGTTTTGGTACCAACTCCTACGAGCAGTACTTC
cdr3_aa: CASSFGTNSYEQYF
d_call: NA
clone_size: NA
j_call: TRBJ2-7
v_call: TRBV12-3/TRBV12-4

cdr3_nt: TGTGCCAGCAGCTTAGGGGCAACCTACGAGCAGTACTTC
cdr3_aa: CASSLGATYEQYF
d_call: NA
clone_size: once
j_call: TRBJ2-7
v_call: TRBV7-2

cdr3_nt: TGTGCCAGCAGTTTTACGGGACAGGGGAACACTGAAGCTTTCTTT
cdr3_aa: CASSFTGQGNTEAFF
d_call: TRBD1
clone_size: many
j_call: TRBJ1-1
v_call: TRBV28

cdr3_nt: TGCGCCAGCAGCTCCGGACAGGGGAGTCCGAACACTGAAGCTTTCTTT
cdr3_aa: CASSSGQGSPNTEAFF
d_call: TRBD1
clone_size: NA
j_call: TRBJ1-1
v_call: TRBV5-1

cdr3_nt: TGTGCCAGCAGTGGAGGGCGAGGGACAGTCGGCTACACCTTC
cdr3_aa: CASSGGRGTVGYTF
d_call: TRBD1
clone_size: NA
j_call: TRBJ1-2
v_call: TRBV2

cdr3_nt: TGTGCCAGCAGCTCTGGGACTAGCGGGGGGAGCTCCTACAATGAGCAGTTCTTC
cdr3_aa: CASSSGTSGGSSYNEQFF
d_call: TRBD2
clone_size: many
j_call: TRBJ2-1
v_call: TRBV7-9

cdr3_nt: TGTGCCAGCAGTCCTTGGAGCGGGGGGGCCACAGATACGCAGTATTTT
cdr3_aa: CASSPWSGGATDTQYF
d_call: TRBD2
clone_size: NA
j_call: TRBJ2-3
v_call: TRBV2

cdr3_nt: TGTGCCGGCCACCCCAGCGGGGGCCCCTACGAGCAGTACTTC
cdr3_aa: CAGHPSGGPYEQYF
d_call: TRBD2
clone_size: many
j_call: TRBJ2-7
v_call: TRBV9

cdr3_nt: TGCAGTGCTTGGATCCGCAGAGGGGGCGGGGCCCGCACAGATACGCAGTATTTT
cdr3_aa: CSAWIRRGGGARTDTQYF
d_call: NA
clone_size: many
j_call: TRBJ2-3
v_call: TRBV20-1

cdr3_nt: TGTGCCAGCACTTGGAACTCCTTGACAGATACGCAGTATTTT
cdr3_aa: CASTWNSLTDTQYF
d_call: NA
clone_size: many
j_call: TRBJ2-3
v_call: TRBV7-9

cdr3_nt: TGTGCCAGCAGCTTGTTTGAAGGTGAAGCTTTCTTT
cdr3_aa: CASSLFEGEAFF
d_call: NA
clone_size: many
j_call: TRBJ1-1
v_call: TRBV5-6

cdr3_nt: TGTGCCAGCTCTCGTAGGCGGGGGGCCTCCTACAATGAGCAGTTCTTC
cdr3_aa: CASSRRRGASYNEQFF
d_call: TRBD2
clone_size: many
j_call: TRBJ2-1
v_call: TRBV6-2/TRBV6-3

cdr3_nt: TGTGCCAGCAGCCGATCCGGACGGAAACCCACTGAAGCTTTCTTT
cdr3_aa: CASSRSGRKPTEAFF
d_call: NA
clone_size: many
j_call: TRBJ1-1
v_call: TRBV6-2/TRBV6-3

cdr3_nt: TGTGCCAGCAGCCAAGGGCAGGGGCCCTCCTACGAGCAGTACTTC
cdr3_aa: CASSQGQGPSYEQYF
d_call: NA
clone_size: many
j_call: TRBJ2-7
v_call: TRBV14

cdr3_nt: TGTGCCAGCAGTGAAGTTTCGGGCCCCTACAATGAGCAGTTCTTC
cdr3_aa: CASSEVSGPYNEQFF
d_call: NA
clone_size: NA
j_call: TRBJ2-1
v_call: TRBV25-1

cdr3_nt: TGCAGTGCTAGAGATCGGGACAGGGGGAAAAGTGGCTACACCTTC
cdr3_aa: CSARDRDRGKSGYTF
d_call: TRBD1
clone_size: many
j_call: TRBJ1-2
v_call: TRBV20-1

cdr3_nt: TGCGCCAGCAGCCAAGTCGGGACTGGTTACGAGCAGTACTTC
cdr3_aa: CASSQVGTGYEQYF
d_call: NA
clone_size: many
j_call: TRBJ2-7
v_call: TRBV4-1

cdr3_nt: TGCAGCGTAGACGGACAGGGGAACACTGAAGCTTTCTTT
cdr3_aa: CSVDGQGNTEAFF
d_call: TRBD1
clone_size: many
j_call: TRBJ1-1
v_call: TRBV29-1

cdr3_nt: TGTGCCAGCAGCCCTGGGACAGGAGTACCGAACACCGGGGAGCTGTTTTTT
cdr3_aa: CASSPGTGVPNTGELFF
d_call: TRBD1
clone_size: few
j_call: TRBJ2-2
v_call: TRBV4-2

cdr3_nt: TGTGCCAGCAGCTACCGGACTAGCGGGAGGGCTAGCTCCTACAATGAGCAGTTCTTC
cdr3_aa: CASSYRTSGRASSYNEQFF
d_call: TRBD2
clone_size: once
j_call: TRBJ2-1
v_call: TRBV7-9

cdr3_nt: TGTGCCAGCAGCTTATTGGGGGCCCTCTACGAGCAGTACTTC
cdr3_aa: CASSLLGALYEQYF
d_call: NA
clone_size: NA
j_call: TRBJ2-7
v_call: TRBV7-9

cdr3_nt: TGCAGCGTTGAAATCGCGAGACAGGGGGTCTCAAACTCTGGAAACACCATATATTTT
cdr3_aa: CSVEIARQGVSNSGNTIYF
d_call: TRBD1
clone_size: many
j_call: TRBJ1-3
v_call: TRBV29-1

cdr3_nt: TGCGCCAGCAGCTTGGCCGGGACAGGCGGTGAAAAACTGTTTTTT
cdr3_aa: CASSLAGTGGEKLFF
d_call: TRBD1
clone_size: many
j_call: TRBJ1-4
v_call: TRBV5-1

cdr3_nt: TGTGCCAGCAGCTTAAGCTCGGGTTATGGCAATCAGCCCCAGCATTTT
cdr3_aa: CASSLSSGYGNQPQHF
d_call: NA
clone_size: NA
j_call: TRBJ1-5
v_call: TRBV7-8